The TCR beta chain described here comes from a study of blood T cell repertoires in COVID-19. Study context: Samples representing acute and convalescent COVID-19 were sourced from the United States, Italy and Spain. T cells, B-cell-depleted T cells, or PBMCs provided the cDNA or gDNA that served as material.

In the original processing: Amplification with reference gene primers provided the estimates of nucleated cell counts. Sequencing used immunoSEQ multiplex PCR; TCRdb keeps in-frame clones, though not all of them. That table supplies the V and J calls and clone size; D and trimming were determined from the DNA. The table records 200,000 to 250,000 clones, 82% of them present only once. Germline V gene lookup returns CDR1 MNHEY and CDR2 SMNVEV (reference sequence). This CDR3 has 14 residues. V shed 5 bases and J 7 bases; nucleotides not matched to a gene: 5. Seattle researchers signed up patients amid active infection and tracked them longitudinally.

Sequencing was performed on peripheral blood. J is TRBJ2-1 and V is TRBV27; 10 bases are a match to TRBD2. This receptor was taken from an older woman with COVID-19, enrolled during active disease. CDR3 sequence (DNA): TGTGCCAGCAGTATTAGCGGGAGGTCGAATGAGCAGTTCTTC. This encodes CASSISGRSNEQFF.